The 30 T cell receptor beta chains given below trace back to one sample, sequenced in a study of T cell changes during pregnancy in multiple sclerosis. Clones were sequenced by immunoSEQ multiplex PCR, and TCRdb holds only the in-frame ones, with some missing. Found here are some 94,000 clones, around 90% of them singletons; the top ten hold 1.5% to 1.7%. The sequences come from peripheral blood, collected in the first trimester of pregnancy. All receptors come from a female donor with multiple sclerosis, enrolled in a pregnancy study.

The V gene is TRBV28, the J gene TRBJ2-3, with D tentatively TRBD2 (6 bases). Germline V CDR1 and CDR2: MDHEN, SYDVKM. CDR3 length equals 15 residues. Trimming removed 3 bases from V and 0 bases from J, with 10 bases in between. The CDR3 is CASSFGGTSTDTQYF. The CDR3 nucleotides are TGTGCCAGCAGTTTTGGGGGGACTAGCACAGATACGCAGTATTTT.

V usage is TRBV29-1 and J usage is TRBJ2-7; TRBD2 aligns across 12 bases. CDR1 and CDR2 from the germline V gene are SQVTM and ANQGSEA. The CDR3 totals 13 residues. Losses at the gene ends were 7 bases for V and 4 bases for J; bases not matched to a gene: 5. CDR3 in DNA: TGCAGCGCCCTGGGACTAGCGGGTTACGAGCAGTACTTC. This gives the protein CSALGLAGYEQYF.

The V gene is TRBV6-5, the J gene TRBJ1-4; 7 nucleotides match TRBD1. The CDR3 covers 13 residues. Germline loops: CDR1 MNHEY, CDR2 SVGAGI. Germline trimming cut 6 bases from V and 5 bases from J; bases unmatched to any gene: 3. The CDR3 DNA follows: TGTGCCAGCAGGGGACAGTTGAATGAAAAACTGTTTTTT. Amino acid sequence: CASRGQLNEKLFF.

The chain is built from TRBV14 and TRBJ2-1; 12 bases line up with TRBD2. CDR1 SGHDN and CDR2 FVKESK come from the germline V gene. The CDR3 is 16 amino acids. Trimming at V came to 1 base and at J to 9 bases, leaving 7 bases not matched to a gene. The CDR3 sequence is CASSQASGRALGEQFF. The CDR3, as DNA: TGTGCCAGCAGCCAAGCTAGCGGGAGGGCCCTCGGTGAGCAGTTCTTC.

This chain uses TRBV5-1 with TRBJ2-3, with TRBD1 as a possible D gene (6 bases). With 4 bases removed from V and 8 bases from J, the gap between germline ends came to 17 bases. CDR3 length: 14 residues. Germline-derived CDR1 and CDR2 are SGHRS and YFSETQ. The CDR3 coding sequence is TGCGCCAGCAGCCCCCGCTTTTTCAGGGGTACGCAGTATTTT. Residues: CASSPRFFRGTQYF.

This clone was picked up one time. This rearrangement joins TRBV6-4 to TRBJ2-5; maybe TRBD2 (6 bases). V lost 6 bases, J lost 4 bases, and 27 bases lay in between. The CDR3 has 18 amino acids. Germline CDR1 and CDR2: MRHNA and SNTAGT. CDR3 DNA sequence: TGTGCCAGCAGCAAACTACTACCACTAGCTATGGAGGGAGAGACCCAGTACTTC. It encodes CASSKLLPLAMEGETQYF.

The rearrangement uses TRBV27 and TRBJ2-1, with 8 nucleotides matching TRBD1. The CDR3 consists of 15 residues. V gave up 7 bases and J gave up 5 bases; unmatched junction bases: 10. CDR1 MNHEY and CDR2 SMNVEV come from the germline V gene (reference sequence). CDR3 amino acids: CASKWSGTGNNEQFF. In DNA, the CDR3 is TGTGCCAGCAAGTGGTCCGGGACAGGAAACAATGAGCAGTTCTTC.

V and J are TRBV5-4 and TRBJ2-1, with a tentative D call TRBD2 (6 bases). CDR3 length equals 15 residues. The germline gives CDR1 SGHNT, CDR2 YYREEE (reference sequence). Trimming stripped 2 bases from V and 10 bases from J, with 19 bases between. The CDR3 DNA sequence: TGTGCCAGCAGCTTCGCTAGCGACCCACCCTGGGAGCAGTTCTTC. As protein: CASSFASDPPWEQFF.

The V gene is TRBV7-2, the J gene TRBJ2-5, with 8 positions matching TRBD2. Germline V gene lookup returns CDR1 SGHTA and CDR2 FQGNSA. The CDR3 has 16 residues. With 5 bases clipped from V and 5 bases from J, the junction kept 13 bases outside the gene matches. The CDR3 nucleotides are TGTGCCAGCAGCCAAGACCCAAGCGGGAGCTGGGAGACCCAGTACTTC. It codes for CASSQDPSGSWETQYF.

The chain uses TRBV2 and TRBJ2-7; no definite D call. There are 14 residues in the CDR3. Germline V CDR1 and CDR2: SNHLY, FYNNEI. Trimming removed 3 bases at V and 3 bases at J, with 12 bases between. The DNA for the CDR3 is TGTGCCAGCAGTGATTACGATCGAGACTACGAGCAGTACTTC. Translation: CASSDYDRDYEQYF.

This chain links TRBV2 with TRBJ2-2; D may be TRBD2 (6 bases). The CDR3 has 14 amino acids. The V and J ends lost 7 bases and 4 bases respectively, with 13 bases between them. Per germline, CDR1 SNHLY and CDR2 FYNNEI. The CDR3 DNA reads as TGTGCCAGCAAGGAGGGAGAGGGCACCGGGGAGCTGTTTTTT. Amino acids: CASKEGEGTGELFF.

A single count supports this clone. V and J are TRBV27 and TRBJ1-2; tentative D call: TRBD1 (6 bases). The CDR3 runs 13 residues. The V gene lost 2 bases and the J gene lost 3 bases, with 7 bases spanning the gap. CDR1 is MNHEY and CDR2 is SMNVEV in the germline V gene (reference sequence). DNA of the CDR3: TGTGCCAGCAGTTTAAAGGGGGACTATGGCTACACCTTC. This encodes CASSLKGDYGYTF.

In its sample, this clone was seen once. The chain is built from TRBV27 and TRBJ2-7; 12 positions match TRBD2. Per the germline V gene, CDR1 is MNHEY and CDR2 is SMNVEV (reference sequence). This CDR3 contains 14 residues. Germline trimming cut 5 bases from V and 4 bases from J; bases unmatched to any gene: 3. The CDR3 here is CASSPGTSGYEQYF. The CDR3 DNA reads as TGTGCCAGCAGTCCCGGGACTAGCGGGTACGAGCAGTACTTC.

This chain joins TRBV7-9 and TRBJ1-1; no clear D. The CDR3 contains 13 residues. From germline, CDR1 is SEHNR and CDR2 FQNEAQ (reference sequence). The V end lost 4 bases, the J end lost 11 bases, and 17 bases lay between the germline ends. This CDR3 reads CASSSLAASDAFF. In DNA, the CDR3 is TGTGCCAGCAGCTCCTTGGCGGCCTCGGATGCTTTCTTT.

The chain joins TRBV7-7 to TRBJ2-2; D is undetermined. CDR3 length equals 15 residues. Germline V lookup: CDR1 SSHAT, CDR2 FNYEAQ (reference sequence). Trimming shortened V by 7 bases and J by 0 bases, and 12 bases separated the two germline ends. The CDR3: CASTLGTTNTGELFF. Written as DNA, the CDR3 is TGTGCCAGCACCCTAGGAACTACGAACACCGGGGAGCTGTTTTTT.

The chain uses TRBV9 and TRBJ2-5; TRBD2 aligns across 7 bases. The germline V gene encodes CDR1 SGDLS and CDR2 YYNGEE. After removal of 3 bases from V and 2 bases from J, the junction contained 4 bases not matched to a gene. The CDR3 loop spans 14 amino acids. CDR3 coding DNA: TGTGCCAGCAGCGGAAGCGGGACGCAAGAGACCCAGTACTTC. Amino acid sequence: CASSGSGTQETQYF.

V usage is TRBV15 and J usage is TRBJ2-1; maybe TRBD2 (5 bases). This CDR3 is built from 17 residues. Per germline, CDR1 LNHNV and CDR2 YYDKDF (reference sequence). Trimming left V 2 bases short and J 1 base short, with 15 bases between. The CDR3 DNA reads TGTGCCACCAGCAGAAACTCCTTAGCGAGTTCCTACAATGAGCAGTTCTTC. Translating it yields CATSRNSLASSYNEQFF.

The J gene is TRBJ2-3, the V gene TRBV30, with 8 bases lining up with TRBD2. The V gene end was trimmed by 1 base and the J gene end by 5 bases; junction bases not matched to a gene: 5. This CDR3 region has 14 residues. CDR1 and CDR2 from the germline V gene are GTSNPN and SVGIG (reference sequence). CDR3 region: CAWSGGTSGDTQYF. CDR3 coding DNA: TGTGCCTGGAGTGGTGGGACTAGTGGAGATACGCAGTATTTT.

V usage is TRBV9 and J usage is TRBJ2-2; a weak D match, TRBD1 (6 bases). CDR3 size: 17 residues. The V gene lost 0 bases and the J gene lost 0 bases, with 12 bases spanning the gap. Germline V gene sequence: CDR1 SGDLS, CDR2 YYNGEE. The CDR3 nucleotides are TGTGCCAGCAGCGTAGCTATTGAGGGGGCGAACACCGGGGAGCTGTTTTTT. Protein product: CASSVAIEGANTGELFF. Filled out from reference TRBV9 and TRBJ2-2, the complete variable domain reads DSGVTQTPKHLITATGQRVTLRCSPRSGDLSVYWYQQSLDQGLQFLIQYYNGEERAKGNILERFSAQQFPDLHSELNLSSLELGDSALYFCASSVAIEGANTGELFFGEGSRLTVL.

The chain combines TRBV14 with TRBJ2-1, with D possibly TRBD2 on 5 matching bases. Trimming took 0 bases from V and 5 from J, leaving 8 bases between them. The CDR3 sequence is 14 residues long. CDR1 SGHDN and CDR2 FVKESK come from the germline V gene. The CDR3 is CASSQDGGNNEQFF. CDR3 coding DNA: TGTGCCAGCAGCCAAGATGGAGGTAACAATGAGCAGTTCTTC.

The chain links TRBV5-1 to TRBJ2-3, with D unresolved. The CDR3 has 11 amino acids. Germline V gene sequence: CDR1 SGHRS, CDR2 YFSETQ. V lost 5 bases and J lost 5, with 6 bases in between. The CDR3 coding sequence is TGCGCCAGCAGATTCGGAGATACGCAGTATTTT. Its protein product is CASRFGDTQYF.

This clone was seen only once. The rearrangement uses TRBV6-8 and TRBJ1-1; the match to TRBD1 covers 9 bases. The junction had 4 bases not matched to a gene; V was cut back by 5 bases and J by 3 bases. Germline lookup yields CDR1 MNHGY and CDR2 SAAAGT. The CDR3 sequence is 14 residues long. CDR3 coding DNA: TGTGCCAGCAGTCCCCGGGACAGGGACACTGAAGCTTTCTTT. This encodes CASSPRDRDTEAFF.

V and J are TRBV27 and TRBJ1-2; 11 bases line up with TRBD1. The CDR3 is 14 residues long. V shed 6 bases and J 7 bases; nucleotides not matched to a gene: 7. CDR1 is MNHEY, CDR2 SMNVEV, per germline (reference sequence). The chain's CDR3 is CASRLGQGAGGYTF. The CDR3 DNA reads TGTGCCAGCAGACTAGGACAGGGGGCGGGTGGCTACACCTTC.

The V call is TRBV27, the J call TRBJ2-7; 9 bases map to TRBD1. CDR1 and CDR2 (germline): MNHEY, SMNVEV (reference sequence). With 3 bases clipped from V and 0 bases from J, the junction kept 9 bases outside the gene matches. This CDR3 comprises 17 residues. CDR3 sequence: CASSLDRGRTLSYEQYF. CDR3 nucleotides: TGTGCCAGCAGTTTGGACAGGGGCCGAACGCTCTCCTACGAGCAGTACTTC.

The V and J genes are TRBV30 and TRBJ1-4, with D uncertain. Trimming shortened V by 2 bases and J by 7 bases, and 8 bases separated the two germline ends. This CDR3 spans 12 amino acids. Germline V lookup: CDR1 GTSNPN, CDR2 SVGIG (reference sequence). CDR3 sequence reads: CAWSPQVEKLFF. The CDR3 nucleotides are TGTGCCTGGAGTCCCCAGGTTGAAAAACTGTTTTTT.

The gene calls are TRBV9 and TRBJ2-1; 9 bases match TRBD2. With 0 bases clipped from V and 4 bases from J, the junction kept 5 bases outside the gene matches. The CDR3 is 16 amino acids. CDR1 and CDR2 (germline): SGDLS, YYNGEE. The CDR3 DNA sequence: TGTGCCAGCAGCGTAGACGGTAGCGGGGGTTACAATGAGCAGTTCTTC. Translating it yields CASSVDGSGGYNEQFF.

A single count supports this clone. The chain employs TRBV7-8 and TRBJ2-1, with 12 positions matching TRBD2. This CDR3 has 16 amino acids. The germline V gene has CDR1 SGHVS and CDR2 FQNEAQ. Trimming at V came to 5 bases and at J to 2 bases, leaving 4 bases not matched to a gene. Here the CDR3 DNA reads TGTGCCAGCAGCCGACGGACTAGCGGGACCTACAATGAGCAGTTCTTC. This sequence encodes CASSRRTSGTYNEQFF.

J is TRBJ2-5 and V is TRBV6-5; 8 bases are shared with TRBD1. This CDR3 is 12 amino acids long. The V gene's germline CDR1 is MNHEY and CDR2 SVGAGI. V shed 10 bases, J shed 5 bases, and the junction held 6 bases outside the gene matches. CDR3 residues: CATGQGRETQYF. CDR3 DNA sequence: TGTGCCACCGGACAGGGTCGTGAGACCCAGTACTTC.

The V and J genes are TRBV5-4 and TRBJ1-1; 8 nucleotides line up with TRBD1. Germline V gives CDR1 SGHNT, CDR2 YYREEE (reference sequence). The CDR3 has 14 residues. With V trimmed by 3 bases and J by 0 bases, 1 base remained unmatched. CDR3 DNA: TGTGCCAGCAGCTCGGGACAGGTGAACACTGAAGCTTTCTTT. This codes for CASSSGQVNTEAFF.

This chain connects TRBV5-1 to TRBJ1-4; 7 bases are a match to TRBD1. CDR3 length: 14 amino acids. In germline, CDR1 is SGHRS, CDR2 YFSETQ. The V gene end was trimmed by 6 bases and the J gene end by 7 bases; junction bases not matched to a gene: 9. The CDR3 region has the DNA TGCGCCAGCACCCGGTCAGGGGGTGGTGAAAAACTGTTTTTT. Translating gives CASTRSGGGEKLFF. Filled out from reference TRBV5-1 and TRBJ1-4, the complete variable domain reads KAGVTQTPRYLIKTRGQQVTLSCSPISGHRSVSWYQQTPGQGLQFLFEYFSETQRNKGNFPGRFSGRQFSNSRSEMNVSTLELGDSALYLCASTRSGGGEKLFFGSGTQLSVL.